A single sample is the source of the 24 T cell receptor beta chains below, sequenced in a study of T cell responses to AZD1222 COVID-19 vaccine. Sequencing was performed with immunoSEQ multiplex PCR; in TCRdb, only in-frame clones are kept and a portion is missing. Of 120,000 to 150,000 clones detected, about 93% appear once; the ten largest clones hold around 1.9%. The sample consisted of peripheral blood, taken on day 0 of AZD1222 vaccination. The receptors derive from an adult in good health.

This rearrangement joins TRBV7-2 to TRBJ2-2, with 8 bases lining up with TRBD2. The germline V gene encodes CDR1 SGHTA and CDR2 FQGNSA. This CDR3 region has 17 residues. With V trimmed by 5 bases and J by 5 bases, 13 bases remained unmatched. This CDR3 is CASSPSSPLAATGELFF. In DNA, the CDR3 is TGTGCCAGCAGCCCCAGTTCCCCACTAGCGGCAACCGGGGAGCTGTTTTTT. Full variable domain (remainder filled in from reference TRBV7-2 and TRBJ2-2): GAGVSQSPSNKVTEKGKDVELRCDPISGHTALYWYRQSLGQGLEFLIYFQGNSAPDKSGLPSDRFSAERTGGSVSTLTIQRTQQEDSAVYLCASSPSSPLAATGELFFGEGSRLTVL.

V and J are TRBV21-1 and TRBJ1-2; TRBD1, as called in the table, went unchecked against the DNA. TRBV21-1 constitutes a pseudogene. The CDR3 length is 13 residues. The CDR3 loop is CSTGDRTLYGYTF. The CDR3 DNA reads TGCTCCACCGGGGACAGGACCCTCTATGGCTACACCTTC.

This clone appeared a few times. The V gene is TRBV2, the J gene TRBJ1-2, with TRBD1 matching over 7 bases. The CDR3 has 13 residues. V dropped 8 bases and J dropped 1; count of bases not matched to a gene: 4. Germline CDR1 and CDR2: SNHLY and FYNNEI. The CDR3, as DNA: TGTGCCAGCTTGGGACAGAATAACTATGGCTACACCTTC. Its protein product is CASLGQNNYGYTF.

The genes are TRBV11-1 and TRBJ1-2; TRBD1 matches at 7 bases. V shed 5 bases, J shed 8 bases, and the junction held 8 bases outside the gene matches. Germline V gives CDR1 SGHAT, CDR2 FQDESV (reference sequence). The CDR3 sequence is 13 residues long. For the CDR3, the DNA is TGTGCCAGCAGCCTCGACAGGGTAGAGGGCTACACCTTC. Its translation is CASSLDRVEGYTF.

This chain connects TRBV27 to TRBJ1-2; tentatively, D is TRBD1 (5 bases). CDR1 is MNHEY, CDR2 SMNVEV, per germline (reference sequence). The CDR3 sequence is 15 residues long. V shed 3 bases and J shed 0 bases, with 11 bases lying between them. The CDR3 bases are TGTGCCAGCAGTTTCACGGGGGGTGCTAACTATGGCTACACCTTC. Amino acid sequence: CASSFTGGANYGYTF.

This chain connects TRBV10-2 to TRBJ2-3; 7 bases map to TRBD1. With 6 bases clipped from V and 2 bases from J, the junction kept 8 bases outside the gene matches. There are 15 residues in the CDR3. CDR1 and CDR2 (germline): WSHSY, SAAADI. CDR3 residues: CASSWTGVFTDTQYF. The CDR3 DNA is TGCGCCAGCAGCTGGACAGGAGTATTCACAGATACGCAGTATTTT.

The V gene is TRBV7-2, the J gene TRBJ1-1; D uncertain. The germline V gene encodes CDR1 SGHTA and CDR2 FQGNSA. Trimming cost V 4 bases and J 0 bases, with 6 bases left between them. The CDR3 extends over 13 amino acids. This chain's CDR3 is CASSWSMNTEAFF. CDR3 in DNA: TGTGCCAGCAGCTGGTCAATGAACACTGAAGCTTTCTTT.

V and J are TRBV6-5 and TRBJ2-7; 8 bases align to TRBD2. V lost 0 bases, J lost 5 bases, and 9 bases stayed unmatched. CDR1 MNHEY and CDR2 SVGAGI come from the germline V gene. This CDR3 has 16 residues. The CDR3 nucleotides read TGTGCCAGCAGTTACTCGATCCGTAGCGGGGCCAACGAGCAGTACTTC. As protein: CASSYSIRSGANEQYF.

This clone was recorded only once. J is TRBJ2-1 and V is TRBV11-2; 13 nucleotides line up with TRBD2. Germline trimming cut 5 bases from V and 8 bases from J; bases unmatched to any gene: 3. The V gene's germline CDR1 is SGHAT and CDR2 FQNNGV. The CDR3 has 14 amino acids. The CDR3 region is CASSRTSGGYEQFF. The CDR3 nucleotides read TGTGCCAGCAGCCGGACTAGCGGGGGCTATGAGCAGTTCTTC. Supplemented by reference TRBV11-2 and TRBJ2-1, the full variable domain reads EAGVAQSPRYKIIEKRQSVAFWCNPISGHATLYWYQQILGQGPKLLIQFQNNGVVDDSQLPKDRFSAERLKGVDSTLKIQPAKLEDSAVYLCASSRTSGGYEQFFGPGTRLTVL.

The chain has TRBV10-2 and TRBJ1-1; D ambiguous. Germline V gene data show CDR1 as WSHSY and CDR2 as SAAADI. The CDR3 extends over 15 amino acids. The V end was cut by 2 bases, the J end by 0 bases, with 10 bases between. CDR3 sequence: CASSETGVMNTEAFF. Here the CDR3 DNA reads TGCGCCAGCAGTGAGACGGGAGTCATGAACACTGAAGCTTTCTTT.

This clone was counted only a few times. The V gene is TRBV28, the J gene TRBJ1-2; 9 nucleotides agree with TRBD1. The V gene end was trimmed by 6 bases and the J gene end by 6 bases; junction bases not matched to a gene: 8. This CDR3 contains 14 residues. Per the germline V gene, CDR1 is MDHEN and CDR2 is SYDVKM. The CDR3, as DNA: TGTGCCAGCAGCTCACCGGGACAGGGTGATGGCTACACCTTC. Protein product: CASSSPGQGDGYTF.

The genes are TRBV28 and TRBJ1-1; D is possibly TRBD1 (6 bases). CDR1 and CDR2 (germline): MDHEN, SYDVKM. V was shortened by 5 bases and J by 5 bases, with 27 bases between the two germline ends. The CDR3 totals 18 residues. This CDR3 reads CASSPRVWGPRPGTEAFF. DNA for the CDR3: TGTGCCAGCAGTCCCCGGGTCTGGGGGCCACGGCCGGGGACTGAAGCTTTCTTT. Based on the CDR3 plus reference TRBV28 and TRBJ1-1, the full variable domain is DVKVTQSSRYLVKRTGEKVFLECVQDMDHENMFWYRQDPGLGLRLIYFSYDVKMKEKGDIPEGYSVSREKKERFSLILESASTNQTSMYLCASSPRVWGPRPGTEAFFGQGTRLTVV.

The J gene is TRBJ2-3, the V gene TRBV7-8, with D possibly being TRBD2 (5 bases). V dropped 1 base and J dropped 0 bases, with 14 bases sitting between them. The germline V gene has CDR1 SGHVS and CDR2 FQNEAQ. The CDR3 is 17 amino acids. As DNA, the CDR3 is TGTGCCAGCAGCTTAGAAAGGGAGTTTCCAAGCACAGATACGCAGTATTTT. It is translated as CASSLEREFPSTDTQYF.

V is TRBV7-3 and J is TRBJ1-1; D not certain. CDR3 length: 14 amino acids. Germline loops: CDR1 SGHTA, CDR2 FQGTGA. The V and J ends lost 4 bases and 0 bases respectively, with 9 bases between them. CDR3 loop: CASSSDNMNTEAFF. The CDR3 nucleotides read TGTGCCAGCAGCTCCGACAACATGAACACTGAAGCTTTCTTT.

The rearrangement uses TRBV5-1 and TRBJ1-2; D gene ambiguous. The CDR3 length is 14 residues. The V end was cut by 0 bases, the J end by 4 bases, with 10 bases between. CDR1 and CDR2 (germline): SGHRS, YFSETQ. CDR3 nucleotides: TGCGCCAGCAGCTTGGATACAGAATCCTATGGCTACACCTTC. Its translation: CASSLDTESYGYTF.

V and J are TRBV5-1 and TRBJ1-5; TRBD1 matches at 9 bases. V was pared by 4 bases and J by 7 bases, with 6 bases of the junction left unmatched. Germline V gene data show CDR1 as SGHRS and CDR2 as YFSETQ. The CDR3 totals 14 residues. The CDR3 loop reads CASSPDRGGQPQHF. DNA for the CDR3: TGCGCCAGCAGCCCGGACAGGGGCGGACAGCCCCAGCATTTT.

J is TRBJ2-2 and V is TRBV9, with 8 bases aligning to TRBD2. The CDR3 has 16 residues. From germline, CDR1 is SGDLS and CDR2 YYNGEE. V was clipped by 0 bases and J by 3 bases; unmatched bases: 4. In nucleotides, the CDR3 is TGTGCCAGCAGCGTAGCTACGGGGGGGCACACCGGGGAGCTGTTTTTT. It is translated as CASSVATGGHTGELFF.

CDR3 sequence: CASSLGGSNQPQHF. The CDR3 DNA sequence: TGTGCCAGCAGCTTGGGTGGAAGCAATCAGCCCCAGCATTTT. This chain links TRBV5-5 with TRBJ1-5; D uncertain. CDR1 and CDR2 from the germline V gene are SGHKS and YYEKEE (reference sequence). The CDR3 runs to 14 residues. V lost 0 bases to trimming and J lost 1 base, with 5 bases between them.

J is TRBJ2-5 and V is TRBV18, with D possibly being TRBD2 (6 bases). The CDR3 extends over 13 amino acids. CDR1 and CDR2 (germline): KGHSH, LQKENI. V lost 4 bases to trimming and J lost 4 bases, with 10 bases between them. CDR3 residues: CASSRGAGETQYF. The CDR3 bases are TGTGCCAGCTCACGGGGAGCGGGAGAGACCCAGTACTTC.

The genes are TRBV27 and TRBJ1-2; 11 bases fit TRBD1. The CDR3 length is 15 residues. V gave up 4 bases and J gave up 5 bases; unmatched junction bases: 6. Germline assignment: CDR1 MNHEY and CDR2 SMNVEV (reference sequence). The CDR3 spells CASSSSGTGGYGYTF. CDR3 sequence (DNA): TGTGCCAGCAGTTCCTCCGGGACAGGGGGATATGGCTACACCTTC.

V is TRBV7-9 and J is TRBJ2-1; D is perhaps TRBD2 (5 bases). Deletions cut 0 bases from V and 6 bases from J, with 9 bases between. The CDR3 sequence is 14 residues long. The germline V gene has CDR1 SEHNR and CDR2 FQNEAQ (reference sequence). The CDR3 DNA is TGTGCCAGCAGCTTAGCGGGAGCAGTCAATGAGCAGTTCTTC. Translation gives CASSLAGAVNEQFF.

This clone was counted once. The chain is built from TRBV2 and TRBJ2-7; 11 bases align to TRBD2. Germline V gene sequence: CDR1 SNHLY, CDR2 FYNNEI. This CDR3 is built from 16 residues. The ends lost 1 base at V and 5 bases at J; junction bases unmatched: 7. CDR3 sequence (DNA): TGTGCCAGCAGTGAAGAGGCTAGCGGGGGGCGCGACGAGCAGTACTTC. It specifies CASSEEASGGRDEQYF.

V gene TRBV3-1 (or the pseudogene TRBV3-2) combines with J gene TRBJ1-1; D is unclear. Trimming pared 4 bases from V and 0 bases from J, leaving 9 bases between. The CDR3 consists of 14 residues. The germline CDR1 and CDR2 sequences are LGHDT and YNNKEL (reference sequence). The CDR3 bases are TGTGCCAGCAGCCGGGGAAACATGAACACTGAAGCTTTCTTT. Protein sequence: CASSRGNMNTEAFF.

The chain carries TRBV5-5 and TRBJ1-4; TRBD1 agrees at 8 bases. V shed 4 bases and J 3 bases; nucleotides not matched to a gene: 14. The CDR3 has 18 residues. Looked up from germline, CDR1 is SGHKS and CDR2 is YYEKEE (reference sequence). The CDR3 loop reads CASSPGGLKAGANEKLFF. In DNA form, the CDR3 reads TGTGCCAGCAGCCCAGGGGGCCTGAAAGCCGGTGCTAATGAAAAACTGTTTTTT.